This T cell receptor (beta chain) was identified during a study of beta chain features in type 1 diabetes. In the study overall: All samples combined gave about 100 million sorted cells for examination.

Staining for CD45RO/CCR7/CD25/CD127/CD95/CD27 allowed sorting of CD4+ naive, central memory, regulatory and stem cell-like memory cells. This clone was seen only a few times. Sequenced material consisted of expressed TCRB transcripts (all of the isolated RNA was reverse transcribed). This table comes from immunoSEQ multiplex PCR, and its TCRdb copy is limited to in-frame clones, with some not included. The sample gives over 100,000 clones, 40% of which show up once; about 0.063% is in the top ten. The TCR comes from a woman between 18 and 29 years old in good health. The source material was stem cell memory CD4+ T cells from blood.

This CDR3 reads CSIPPGVGADTQYF. The DNA for the CDR3 is TGCAGCATACCCCCAGGGGTCGGTGCCGATACGCAGTATTTT. The chain uses TRBV29-1 and TRBJ2-3, with TRBD1 as a possible D gene (6 bases). Trimming left V 8 bases short and J 6 bases short, with 21 bases between. This CDR3 has 14 residues. Germline V gene data show CDR1 as SQVTM and CDR2 as ANQGSEA.